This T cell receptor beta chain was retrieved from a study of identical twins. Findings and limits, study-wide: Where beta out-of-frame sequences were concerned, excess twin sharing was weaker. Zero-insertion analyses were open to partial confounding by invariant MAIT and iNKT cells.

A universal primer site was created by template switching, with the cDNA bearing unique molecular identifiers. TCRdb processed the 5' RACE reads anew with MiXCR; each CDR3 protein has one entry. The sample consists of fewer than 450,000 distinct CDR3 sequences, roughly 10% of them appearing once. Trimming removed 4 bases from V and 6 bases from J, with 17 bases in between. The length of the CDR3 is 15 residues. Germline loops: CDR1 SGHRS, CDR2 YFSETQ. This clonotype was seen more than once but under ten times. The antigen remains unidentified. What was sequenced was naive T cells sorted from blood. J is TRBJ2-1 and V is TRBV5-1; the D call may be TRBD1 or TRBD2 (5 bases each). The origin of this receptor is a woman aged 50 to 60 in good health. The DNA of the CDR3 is TGCGCCAGCAGCCTACCGGGACCTAGGGCCAATGAGCAGTTCTTC. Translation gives CASSLPGPRANEQFF.